This TCR beta chain derives from a study of blood T cell repertoires in COVID-19. Study details: PBMCs, B-cell-depleted T cells, or T cells provided the cDNA or gDNA that made up the material.

The CDR3 has 16 amino acids. Trimming stripped 5 bases from V and 4 bases from J, with 18 bases between. Germline CDR1 reads SGHRS; CDR2 reads YFSETQ. The study assigned cohorts using participant-reported clinical history. The study counted Cohort 3 donors as recovered given two negative PCRs, clearance, or symptom resolution. Authors' data handling: Researchers report that nucleated cell counts were estimated from reference gene primer amplification. Profiling relied on immunoSEQ multiplex PCR, and the TCRdb table lists in-frame clones only, not all of them. The V and J calls and clone size come from that table; D and trimming were worked out from the DNA. The data show roughly 200,000 clones, with 70% to 90% seen just once and 1.2% held by the top ten.

This sequence joins TRBV5-1 and TRBJ2-2; D is possibly TRBD1 (6 bases). The TCR originated in a young man who had recovered from COVID-19. Specimen: PBMCs or T cells enriched from blood (not recorded which). In DNA, the CDR3 is TGCGCCAGCAGACCCCAGGGGCTCTCGTCCACCGGGGAGCTGTTTTTT. It encodes CASRPQGLSSTGELFF.